A single sample is the source of the 17 T cell receptor beta chains below, sequenced in a study of T cell responses to AZD1222 COVID-19 vaccine. Profiling relied on immunoSEQ multiplex PCR, and the TCRdb table lists in-frame clones only, not all of them. The sample holds 120,000 or so clones, 92% seen once. The input for sequencing was peripheral blood, taken 28 days after the second AZD1222 dose. The receptors stem from an adult who received the AZD1222 COVID-19 vaccine.

The chain couples TRBV18 to TRBJ1-2; D uncertain. CDR1 KGHSH and CDR2 LQKENI come from the germline V gene. The ends were cut back, 2 bases at V and 2 bases at J, with 9 bases in the middle. CDR3 length equals 14 residues. CDR3 in DNA: TGTGCCAGCTCACCATACGCCTTCAACTATGGCTACACCTTC. Translating it yields CASSPYAFNYGYTF.

The V gene is TRBV4-3, the J gene TRBJ1-1, with 10 bases aligning to TRBD1. The CDR3 is 17 residues long. Germline values: CDR1 LGHNA, CDR2 YSLEER. V lost 2 bases, J lost 4 bases, and 10 bases stayed unmatched. CDR3 coding DNA: TGCGCCAGCAGCCAAAGAAGGGGACAGGGGTTAGCCACTGAAGCTTTCTTT. This translates into CASSQRRGQGLATEAFF.

V usage is TRBV28 and J usage is TRBJ1-2; 8 nucleotides line up with TRBD1. The CDR3 runs to 15 residues. Trimming took 4 bases from V and 4 from J; bases not matched to a gene: 8. Germline V gives CDR1 MDHEN, CDR2 SYDVKM. The DNA of the CDR3 is TGTGCCAGCAGTTCACGACAGGGGCCTTCCTATGGCTACACCTTC. Amino acid sequence: CASSSRQGPSYGYTF.

The CDR3 DNA reads TGTGCCAGCAGCCCAGGGGCAGATACGCAGTATTTT. Translating gives CASSPGADTQYF. The V gene is TRBV7-8, the J gene TRBJ2-3; D perhaps matches TRBD1 (6 bases). Per germline, CDR1 SGHVS and CDR2 FQNEAQ. This CDR3 is built from 12 residues. The germline V and J ends were trimmed by 5 bases and 4 bases, with 7 bases remaining between them. The variable domain in full, with the rest retrieved from reference TRBV7-8 and TRBJ2-3, is GAGVSQSPRYKVAKRGQDVALRCDPISGHVSLFWYQQALGQGPEFLTYFQNEAQLDKSGLPSDRFFAERPEGSVSTLKIQRTQQEDSAVYLCASSPGADTQYFGPGTRLTVL.

The chain carries TRBV5-1 and TRBJ2-1; TRBD1 aligns across 9 bases. This CDR3 region has 15 residues. After removal of 4 bases from V and 4 bases from J, the junction contained 6 bases not matched to a gene. Germline loops: CDR1 SGHRS, CDR2 YFSETQ. CDR3 protein: CASSLGTGLYNEQFF. In DNA, the CDR3 is TGCGCCAGCAGCCTTGGGACAGGGCTTTACAATGAGCAGTTCTTC.

The rearrangement joins TRBV11-2 to TRBJ2-2; TRBD2 matches 10 bases. The CDR3 has 15 amino acids. Germline trimming cut 7 bases from V and 4 bases from J; bases unmatched to any gene: 6. Germline lookup yields CDR1 SGHAT and CDR2 FQNNGV. In nucleotides, the CDR3 is TGTGCCAGCACCCGCAGCGGGGGGGGCACCGGGGAGCTGTTTTTT. It specifies CASTRSGGGTGELFF.

This clone turned up a few times. The V call is TRBV29-1, the J call TRBJ2-2; tentative D call: TRBD2 (5 bases). V was clipped by 5 bases and J by 2 bases, with 15 bases between them. The CDR3 is made up of 15 amino acids. Germline V lookup: CDR1 SQVTM, CDR2 ANQGSEA. CDR3 coding DNA: TGCAGCGTTAGGGTAGTAGGGAGAAACACCGGGGAGCTGTTTTTT. It codes for CSVRVVGRNTGELFF.

The chain couples TRBV19 to TRBJ2-2; 8 bases map to TRBD1. Unmatched junction bases numbered 10, after V lost 3 bases and J lost 4 bases. CDR3 size: 17 residues. Germline V gene sequence: CDR1 LNHDA, CDR2 SQIVND (reference sequence). CDR3 sequence: CASSINIQGGRTGELFF. The CDR3 DNA follows: TGTGCCAGTAGTATCAACATACAGGGGGGCCGCACCGGGGAGCTGTTTTTT.

The genes are TRBV10-3 and TRBJ1-5; no definite D call. The CDR3 loop spans 15 amino acids. Trimming took off 6 bases at V and 0 bases at J, with 12 bases between the two ends. The germline CDR1 and CDR2 sequences are ENHRY and SYGVKD. CDR3 in amino acids: CAISNQANSNQPQHF. CDR3 nucleotides: TGTGCCATCAGCAACCAGGCTAATAGCAATCAGCCCCAGCATTTT.

This chain uses TRBV7-6 with TRBJ1-5; possibly TRBD1 for D (6 bases). Deletions cut 5 bases from V and 7 bases from J, with 18 bases between. The germline CDR1 and CDR2 sequences are SGHVS and FNYEAQ. This CDR3 is built from 15 residues. In DNA, the CDR3 is TGTGCCAGCAGCCTACTACAGGGACTGGGCCAGCCCCAGCATTTT. Amino acid sequence: CASSLLQGLGQPQHF.

The chain carries TRBV11-3 and TRBJ2-4; D is possibly TRBD1 (6 bases). V gave up 2 bases and J gave up 5 bases, with 7 bases separating them. CDR3 length: 13 residues. Germline CDR1 reads SGHNT; CDR2 reads YENEEA. CDR3 sequence: CASSLRTENIQYF. CDR3 coding DNA: TGTGCCAGCAGCTTAAGGACAGAAAACATTCAGTACTTC. Combining the CDR3 with reference TRBV11-3 and TRBJ2-4 gives the whole variable domain EAGVVQSPRYKIIEKKQPVAFWCNPISGHNTLYWYLQNLGQGPELLIRYENEEAVDDSQLPKDRFSAERLKGVDSTLKIQPAELGDSAVYLCASSLRTENIQYFGAGTRLSVL.

As to this clone: This same CDR3 is encoded by further DNA sequences in the sample. The rearrangement joins TRBV4-3 to TRBJ2-1; TRBD1 might be the D (5 bases). The CDR3 loop spans 15 amino acids. The ends were cut back, 0 bases at V and 4 bases at J, with 10 bases in the middle. Germline V CDR1 and CDR2: LGHNA, YSLEER. Written as DNA, the CDR3 is TGCGCCAGCAGCCAAGATGGGAACAGGTACAATGAGCAGTTCTTC. It codes for CASSQDGNRYNEQFF.

The chain uses TRBV11-3 and TRBJ1-6, with a tentative D call TRBD1 (5 bases). Germline values: CDR1 SGHNT, CDR2 YENEEA. V was clipped by 3 bases and J by 9 bases, with 9 bases between them. The CDR3 is made up of 13 amino acids. This chain's CDR3 is CASSLSRGSPLHF. DNA of the CDR3: TGTGCCAGCAGCTTGTCGAGGGGTTCACCCCTCCACTTT.

The chain combines TRBV7-9 with TRBJ2-1, with TRBD2 matching 9 bases. The germline gives CDR1 SEHNR, CDR2 FQNEAQ (reference sequence). The CDR3 extends over 14 amino acids. The J segment lost 5 bases and the V segment lost 3 bases, leaving 2 bases of the junction unmatched. The CDR3 region has the DNA TGTGCCAGCAGCTTTAGCGGGGGTAACAATGAGCAGTTCTTC. This gives the protein CASSFSGGNNEQFF.

The CDR3, as DNA: TGTGCCAGTAGTCCCGGACAGGGTGGCTACACCTTC. Translation: CASSPGQGGYTF. The rearrangement links TRBV19 to TRBJ1-2; 8 bases agree with TRBD1. Germline CDR1 reads LNHDA; CDR2 reads SQIVND (reference sequence). The CDR3 extends over 12 amino acids. V was clipped by 5 bases and J by 7 bases; unmatched bases: 3.

The chain uses TRBV28 and TRBJ1-5; 8 bases match TRBD1. The CDR3 covers 15 residues. Germline trimming cut 5 bases from V and 3 bases from J; bases unmatched to any gene: 6. Germline CDR1 and CDR2: MDHEN and SYDVKM. This CDR3 is CASSPETGVNQPQHF. DNA of the CDR3: TGTGCCAGCAGTCCAGAGACAGGGGTCAATCAGCCCCAGCATTTT.

The chain joins TRBV20-1 to TRBJ2-3; D possibly corresponds to TRBD1 (6 bases). V was pared by 4 bases and J by 6 bases, with 11 bases between. The CDR3 contains 12 residues. CDR1 DFQATT and CDR2 SNEGSKA come from the germline V gene (reference sequence). The DNA of the CDR3 is TGCAGTGCTAATGACAGGACCGATACGCAGTATTTT. It specifies CSANDRTDTQYF.